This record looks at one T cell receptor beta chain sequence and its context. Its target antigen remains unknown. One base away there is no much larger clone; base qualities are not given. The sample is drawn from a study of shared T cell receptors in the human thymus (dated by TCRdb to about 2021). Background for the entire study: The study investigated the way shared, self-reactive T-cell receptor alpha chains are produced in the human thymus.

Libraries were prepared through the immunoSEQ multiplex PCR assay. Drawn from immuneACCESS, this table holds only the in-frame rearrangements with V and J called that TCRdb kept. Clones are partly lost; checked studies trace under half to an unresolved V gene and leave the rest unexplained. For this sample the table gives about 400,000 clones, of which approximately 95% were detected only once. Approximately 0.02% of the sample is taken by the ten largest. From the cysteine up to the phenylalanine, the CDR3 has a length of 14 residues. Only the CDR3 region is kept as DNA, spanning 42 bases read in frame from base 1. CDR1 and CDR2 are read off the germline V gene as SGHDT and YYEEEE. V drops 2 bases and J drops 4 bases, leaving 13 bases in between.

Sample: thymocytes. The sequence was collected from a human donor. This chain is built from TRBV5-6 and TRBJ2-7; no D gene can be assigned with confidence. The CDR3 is CASSFYYPWYEQYF. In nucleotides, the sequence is TGTGCCAGCAGCTTTTACTACCCTTGGTACGAGCAGTACTTC.